The T cell receptor (beta chain) under discussion was sequenced for a study of Ad26.COV2.S vaccination and SARS-CoV-2 variants. General observations from the study: Possibly, TCR breadth and depth analyses underestimated total T cell responses.

A remark on this clone: Its antigen is as yet unknown.

V lost 3 bases and J lost 5; bases outside the gene matches: 12. Germline V gene sequence: CDR1 SGHDN, CDR2 FVKESK. This CDR3 has 18 residues. The data were produced by immunoSEQ multiplex PCR, yet TCRdb's version contains in-frame clones alone and is incomplete. The sample carries more than 300,000 clones, about 86% recorded once. Treatment of the sample: roughly 19 received Ad26.COV2.S at low or high dose, single or two shots; about 5 received placebo; per-sample allocation not given. Day 63 after the first injection of vaccine or placebo was the sampling time. The sequenced sample was peripheral blood, obtained in a trial of Ad26.COV2.S vaccine versus placebo. The source of this sequence is a person aged 18-65 years who received the Ad26.COV2.S COVID-19 vaccine or a placebo. V is TRBV14 and J is TRBJ1-6, with 8 bases that match TRBD1. The CDR3 DNA follows: TGTGCCAGCAGCCAGAGGACAGGGCTCGGTCACCATAATTCACCCCTCCACTTT. Its protein product is CASSQRTGLGHHNSPLHF.